This TCR beta chain was sequenced during a study of T cell responses to AZD1222 COVID-19 vaccine. The CDR3 contains 13 residues. In germline, CDR1 is MNHEY, CDR2 SMNVEV (reference sequence). Trimming removed 6 bases at V and 0 bases at J, with 3 bases between. Worth noting for this clone: Its antigen is unidentified.

Clones were sequenced by immunoSEQ multiplex PCR, and TCRdb holds only the in-frame ones, with some missing. The sample contains about 69,000 clones, around 78% of which appear only once. Whole-study findings and limits: Epitopes outside B.1.351 and B.1.1.7 mutated regions reportedly drew nearly half of spike TCRs. Baseline seropositivity occurred in only 5 or 6 AZD1222 recipients. The study sampled repertoires only after the peak T cell response.

Specimen: peripheral blood, collected 28 days after the second AZD1222 dose. J is TRBJ1-6 and V is TRBV27; no clear D. This sequence originates from an adult who received the AZD1222 COVID-19 vaccine. The CDR3 spells CASRGSYNSPLHF. CDR3 bases: TGTGCCAGCAGGGGCTCCTATAATTCACCCCTCCACTTT.